These 17 T cell receptor beta chains were all obtained from the same sample, sequenced in a study of shared clonotypes between healthy human individuals. Method: immunoSEQ multiplex PCR; TCRdb's copy keeps in-frame clones and lacks some. The repertoire holds over a million clones, with 95% to 99% as singletons. Sequenced: naive CD4+ T cells sorted from blood. Described subset: CD45RA+ positively selected. All receptors come from a man in his thirties or forties in good health.

The chain recombines TRBV5-4 with TRBJ1-1; no firm D call. V lost 2 bases to trimming and J lost 6 bases, with 14 bases between them. CDR1 SGHNT and CDR2 YYREEE come from the germline V gene (reference sequence). The CDR3 contains 14 residues. The CDR3 sequence: CASSLKGPLAEAFF. CDR3 coding DNA: TGTGCCAGCAGCTTAAAAGGGCCGCTCGCTGAAGCTTTCTTT.

The chain employs TRBV5-4 and TRBJ2-1, with TRBD2 identical over 14 bases. V gave up 4 bases and J gave up 9 bases; unmatched junction bases: 9. The CDR3 sequence is 16 residues long. Germline V CDR1 and CDR2: SGHNT, YYREEE (reference sequence). The CDR3 loop is CASSPMTSGRALEQFF. CDR3 DNA sequence: TGTGCCAGCAGCCCTATGACTAGCGGGAGGGCCCTTGAGCAGTTCTTC.

This chain links TRBV28 with TRBJ1-5; D possibly corresponds to TRBD1 (6 bases). The CDR3 is 17 amino acids. CDR1 and CDR2 from the germline V gene are MDHEN and SYDVKM. The V end lost 2 bases, the J end lost 4 bases, and 18 bases lay between the germline ends. As DNA, the CDR3 is TGTGCCAGCAGTTTACCCGGGACACTGCCCCTAAATCAGCCCCAGCATTTT. Amino acids: CASSLPGTLPLNQPQHF. The full variable domain, its missing parts supplied by reference TRBV28 and TRBJ1-5, is DVKVTQSSRYLVKRTGEKVFLECVQDMDHENMFWYRQDPGLGLRLIYFSYDVKMKEKGDIPEGYSVSREKKERFSLILESASTNQTSMYLCASSLPGTLPLNQPQHFGDGTRLSIL.

This chain uses TRBV30 with TRBJ2-5; the match to TRBD2 covers 12 bases. The germline V gene has CDR1 GTSNPN and CDR2 SVGIG (reference sequence). The CDR3 is made up of 16 amino acids. Germline trimming cut 0 bases from V and 5 bases from J; bases unmatched to any gene: 7. In DNA, the CDR3 is TGTGCCTGGAGTGTACGACTAGCGGGAGATCGGGAGACCCAGTACTTC. It is translated as CAWSVRLAGDRETQYF.

This chain connects TRBV29-1 to TRBJ2-1; D might be TRBD2 (6 bases). Per the germline V gene, CDR1 is SQVTM and CDR2 is ANQGSEA. CDR3 length: 17 residues. V was pared by 1 base and J by 1 base, with 17 bases between. The CDR3 coding sequence is TGCAGCGTTGAAGGGTTAGTAAGGCGGGGTTCCTACAATGAGCAGTTCTTC. This gives the protein CSVEGLVRRGSYNEQFF.

The rearrangement uses TRBV6-5 and TRBJ1-2; D possibly corresponds to TRBD1 (6 bases). The CDR3 has 14 residues. Deletions cut 3 bases from V and 7 bases from J, with 15 bases between. Germline values: CDR1 MNHEY, CDR2 SVGAGI. The CDR3 nucleotides read TGTGCCAGCAGTTATTTTTTGGGGGCCGCTGGCTACACCTTC. Residues: CASSYFLGAAGYTF.

J is TRBJ2-7 and V is TRBV11-2, with TRBD2 matching over 7 bases. CDR1 is SGHAT and CDR2 is FQNNGV in the germline V gene. Germline trimming cut 1 base from V and 2 bases from J; bases unmatched to any gene: 5. CDR3 size: 15 residues. CDR3 in DNA: TGTGCCAGCAGCTTAGTGACTAGCATACCCTACGAGCAGTACTTC. Residues: CASSLVTSIPYEQYF.

This chain connects TRBV5-1 to TRBJ2-7; 8 nucleotides line up with TRBD1. V shed 4 bases, J shed 0 bases, and the junction held 6 bases outside the gene matches. The CDR3 totals 15 residues. Looked up from germline, CDR1 is SGHRS and CDR2 is YFSETQ. CDR3 loop: CASSPRDRSSYEQYF. The CDR3 DNA is TGCGCCAGCAGCCCTCGGGACAGGAGCTCCTACGAGCAGTACTTC.

The J gene is TRBJ1-2, the V gene TRBV5-1; D is perhaps TRBD1 (5 bases). The CDR3 consists of 11 residues. CDR1 SGHRS and CDR2 YFSETQ come from the germline V gene. Trimming left V 3 bases short and J 7 bases short, with 7 bases between. The CDR3 spells CASSSTVGYTF. The CDR3 region has the DNA TGCGCCAGCAGCTCGACAGTTGGCTACACCTTC.

The chain joins TRBV28 to TRBJ2-1; D is uncertain. V lost 4 bases and J 6 bases, leaving 10 bases between the germline ends. Germline CDR1 MDHEN, CDR2 SYDVKM. This CDR3 spans 13 amino acids. The CDR3 coding sequence is TGTGCCAGCAGTTCCTTAGACACCAATGAGCAGTTCTTC. The encoded protein is CASSSLDTNEQFF.

The chain uses TRBV29-1 and TRBJ2-2, with a possible D match to TRBD2 (6 bases). V lost 5 bases, J lost 3 bases, and 16 bases lay in between. CDR1 SQVTM and CDR2 ANQGSEA come from the germline V gene. The CDR3 loop spans 15 amino acids. DNA of the CDR3: TGCAGCGTTACAATGGCGGGGACGTACACCGGGGAGCTGTTTTTT. This encodes CSVTMAGTYTGELFF.

This chain connects TRBV5-6 to TRBJ2-7, with 8 bases identical to TRBD1. The V and J ends lost 4 bases and 4 bases, in that order; junction bases with no gene match: 13. CDR3 length: 16 amino acids. Germline-derived CDR1 and CDR2 are SGHDT and YYEEEE. The CDR3, as DNA: TGTGCCAGCAGCCGACGACAGGGGCTCCACCTTTACGAGCAGTACTTC. It codes for CASSRRQGLHLYEQYF. The variable domain in full, completed from reference TRBV5-6 and TRBJ2-7, reads DAGVTQSPTHLIKTRGQQVTLRCSPKSGHDTVSWYQQALGQGPQFIFQYYEEEERQRGNFPDRFSGHQFPNYSSELNVNALLLGDSALYLCASSRRQGLHLYEQYFGPGTRLTVT.

In regard to this clone: The conserved final phenylalanine or tryptophan is absent from the CDR3, which likely points to a read error. It is unclear where the CDR3 begins or ends on the DNA, so no DNA is shown, and the CDR3 is as TCRdb lists it. The genes are TRBV28 and TRBJ2-7; the D call in the table, TRBD1, was not verified against the DNA. The CDR3 has 14 residues if both end residues are counted. Germline V gene sequence: CDR1 MDHEN, CDR2 SYDVKM. The CDR3 sequence: CASSLAGYAFGTWI.

The gene calls are TRBV6-6 and TRBJ2-7; 7 bases map to TRBD1. Germline loops: CDR1 MNHNY, CDR2 SVGAGI (reference sequence). V dropped 7 bases and J dropped 3; count of bases not matched to a gene: 3. This CDR3 has 12 residues. Here the CDR3 reads CASTRQGYEQYF. The DNA of the CDR3 is TGTGCCAGCACCCGACAGGGCTACGAGCAGTACTTC.

A note on this clone: One end of the junction fails to match germline, which may point to a read error. The V gene is TRBV6-1, the J gene TRBJ2-1; maybe TRBD1 (6 bases). This CDR3 region has 14 residues. CDR1 and CDR2 from the germline V gene are MNHNS and SASEGT. CDR3 bases: TGTGCGAGCATAGGGGGTCCGAGATACAATGAGCAGTTCTTC. Its translation is CASIGGPRYNEQFF.

The sample holds one count of this clone. The genes are TRBV18 and TRBJ2-7; 9 bases line up with TRBD1. The CDR3 loop spans 14 amino acids. CDR1 and CDR2 from the germline V gene are KGHSH and LQKENI. V was clipped by 5 bases and J by 6 bases; unmatched bases: 8. In DNA form, the CDR3 reads TGTGCCAGCTCATCTCCGGGACAGGGCGGCGAGCAGTACTTC. Protein product: CASSSPGQGGEQYF.

V gene TRBV7-2 combines with J gene TRBJ1-4; 9 nucleotides match TRBD1. The germline V gene encodes CDR1 SGHTA and CDR2 FQGNSA. This CDR3 comprises 16 residues. J was trimmed by 8 bases and V by 5 bases; bases with no gene match: 12. For the CDR3, the DNA is TGTGCCAGCAGCCCCCGGGCCGGGACAGGGAGGGAAAAACTGTTTTTT. This gives the protein CASSPRAGTGREKLFF.